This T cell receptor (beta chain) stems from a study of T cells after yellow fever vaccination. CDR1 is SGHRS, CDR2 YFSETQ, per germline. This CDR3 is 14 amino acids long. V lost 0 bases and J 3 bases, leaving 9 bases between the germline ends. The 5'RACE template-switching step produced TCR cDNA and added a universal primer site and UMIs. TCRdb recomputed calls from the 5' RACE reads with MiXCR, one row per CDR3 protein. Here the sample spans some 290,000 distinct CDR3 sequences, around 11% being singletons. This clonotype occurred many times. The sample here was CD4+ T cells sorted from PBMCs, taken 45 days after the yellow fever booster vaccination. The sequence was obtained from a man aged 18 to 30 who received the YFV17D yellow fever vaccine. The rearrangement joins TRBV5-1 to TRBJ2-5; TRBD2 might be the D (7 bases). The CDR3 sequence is CASSLGGGEETQYF. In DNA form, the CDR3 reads TGCGCCAGCAGCTTGGGGGGGGGCGAAGAGACCCAGTACTTC.